A selection of T cell receptor beta chains follows, all from one sample in a study of CD8 T cells in Susac syndrome. TCRdb recomputed calls from the immunoSEQ multiplex PCR reads with MiXCR, one row per CDR3 protein. The sample includes about 140,000 distinct CDR3 sequences, about 95% of them seen just once. Sequencing input: CD4+ T cells from PBMCs. The source of these receptors is a human donor with Susac syndrome. The CDR3 runs from the conserved cysteine through the conserved F or W. The D gene is left open where the match is weak. Size is stated for part of the rows, as once, few or many counts, or as a class when the clone is expanded.

>-|16|TRBV4-1|-|TRBJ1-6
CASSQVSGAPQSPLHF
TGCGCCAGCAGCCAAGTGTCGGGAGCTCCCCAATCGCCCCTCCACTTT
>-|14|TRBV15|-|TRBJ2-5
CATSSRDTSETQYF
TGTGCCACCAGCTCCAGAGATACAAGCGAGACCCAGTACTTC
>once|15|TRBV11-2|-|TRBJ1-2
CASSLRDRATYGYTF
TGTGCCAGCAGCTTGAGGGACCGCGCGACCTATGGCTACACCTTC
>-|15|TRBV10-3|-|TRBJ2-7
CAISEQGGPPYEQYF
TGTGCCATCAGTGAGCAGGGGGGGCCACCCTACGAGCAGTACTTC
>-|14|TRBV19|-|TRBJ1-2
CASSTTRQMYGYTF
TGTGCCAGTAGTACCACACGACAGATGTATGGCTACACCTTC
>-|14|TRBV6-6|-|TRBJ2-7
CASRAGTIAYEQYF
TGTGCCAGCAGGGCAGGGACGATCGCCTACGAGCAGTACTTC
>-|15|TRBV5-1|-|TRBJ2-3
CASSLSGRTTDTQYF
TGCGCCAGCAGCTTGTCCGGCAGAACCACAGATACGCAGTATTTT
>once|13|TRBV30|-|TRBJ2-5
CAWTIRVRETQYF
TGTGCCTGGACCATAAGGGTGAGAGAGACCCAGTACTTC
>-|15|TRBV12-3/TRBV12-4|-|TRBJ2-1
CASTQGGPRNNEQFF
TGTGCCAGCACCCAAGGTGGTCCCCGGAACAATGAGCAGTTCTTC
>-|13|TRBV5-6|-|TRBJ2-1
CASSLTPWDEQFF
TGTGCCAGCAGCTTAACACCCTGGGATGAGCAGTTCTTC
>-|14|TRBV18|-|TRBJ2-7
CASSPGTATGEQYF
TGTGCCAGCTCACCAGGTACCGCGACGGGCGAGCAGTACTTC
>-|14|TRBV9|TRBD1|TRBJ1-2
CASSPRDSSYGYTF
TGTGCCAGCAGCCCCCGGGACAGCTCCTATGGCTACACCTTC
>-|16|TRBV12-3/TRBV12-4|-|TRBJ2-2
CASSRDWYLNTGELFF
TGTGCCAGCAGTCGTGACTGGTACCTGAACACCGGGGAGCTGTTTTTT
>-|12|TRBV20-1|-|TRBJ2-3
CSARRREDTQYF
TGCAGTGCTAGGCGACGGGAAGATACGCAGTATTTT
>-|15|TRBV2|-|TRBJ1-5
CASRKTEYSNQPQHF
TGTGCCAGCAGAAAGACAGAGTATAGCAATCAGCCCCAGCATTTT
>-|16|TRBV4-1|TRBD1|TRBJ2-1
CASRADPGQGAGEQFF
TGCGCCAGCAGAGCCGACCCGGGACAGGGGGCTGGTGAGCAGTTCTTC
>-|14|TRBV29-1|TRBD1|TRBJ2-1
CSVEGTGGYNEQFF
TGCAGCGTGGAAGGGACAGGGGGGTACAATGAGCAGTTCTTC
>-|13|TRBV20-1|-|TRBJ1-6
CSGGMGRGSPLHF
TGCAGTGGGGGGATGGGGAGAGGTTCACCCCTCCACTTT
>-|17|TRBV20-1|-|TRBJ2-1
CSASGISVRVSYNEQFF
TGCAGTGCTAGCGGTATAAGCGTACGAGTCTCCTACAATGAGCAGTTCTTC
>-|13|TRBV5-6|-|TRBJ2-2
CASSDVRAGELFF
TGTGCCAGCAGCGACGTCAGGGCCGGGGAGCTGTTTTTT
>-|17|TRBV6-5|-|TRBJ2-6
CASSYTGQRSGANVLTF
TGTGCCAGCAGTTACACTGGACAGCGCTCTGGGGCCAACGTCCTGACTTTC
>-|17|TRBV4-1|-|TRBJ2-6
CASSQETSVSGANVLTF
TGCGCCAGCAGCCAAGAAACGTCGGTTTCCGGGGCCAACGTCCTGACTTTC
>-|14|TRBV20-1|-|TRBJ1-3
CSATSGGSGNTIYF
TGCAGTGCTACCAGTGGGGGGTCTGGAAACACCATATATTTT
>-|15|TRBV20-1|-|TRBJ2-3
CSANLGGGGTDTQYF
TGCAGTGCAAATCTGGGAGGGGGCGGCACAGATACGCAGTATTTT
>-|12|TRBV30|-|TRBJ2-7
CAWSVPLGEQYF
TGTGCCTGGAGTGTACCCCTGGGGGAGCAGTACTTC
>-|14|TRBV12-3/TRBV12-4|TRBD1|TRBJ1-2
CASSRDRTENGYTF
TGTGCCAGCAGCCGGGACAGAACCGAGAATGGCTACACCTTC
>-|15|TRBV3-1|TRBD2|TRBJ2-7
CASSQVAGKAYEQYF
TGTGCCAGCAGCCAAGTAGCGGGAAAGGCCTACGAGCAGTACTTC
>-|13|TRBV29-1|-|TRBJ1-1
CSVNRAMNTEAFF
TGCAGCGTAAACAGGGCCATGAACACTGAAGCTTTCTTT
>-|12|TRBV29-1|TRBD1|TRBJ1-2
CSIRTGDYGYTF
TGCAGCATCCGGACAGGGGACTATGGCTACACCTTC